This T cell receptor beta chain was observed in a study of blood T cells in healthy people across ages. V was clipped by 6 bases and J by 7 bases; unmatched bases: 7. Germline-derived CDR1 and CDR2 are MNHEY and SVGAGI. This CDR3 has 14 residues. The second PCR ran about 6 to 11 cycles with a sample-barcoded 5' primer and J-beta primers. MiXCR, applied by TCRdb to the 5' RACE reads, yields one record per CDR3 protein. The repertoire holds 550,000 to 750,000 distinct CDR3 sequences, with around 20% as singletons. This clonotype was seen at least ten times. V and J are TRBV6-5 and TRBJ1-5; 9 positions match TRBD1. Sequencing was carried out using blood. This receptor was obtained from a man between 65 and 85 years old in good health. The CDR3 spells CASSRDRARQPQHF. As DNA, the CDR3 is TGTGCCAGCAGCCGGGACAGGGCGAGACAGCCCCAGCATTTT.